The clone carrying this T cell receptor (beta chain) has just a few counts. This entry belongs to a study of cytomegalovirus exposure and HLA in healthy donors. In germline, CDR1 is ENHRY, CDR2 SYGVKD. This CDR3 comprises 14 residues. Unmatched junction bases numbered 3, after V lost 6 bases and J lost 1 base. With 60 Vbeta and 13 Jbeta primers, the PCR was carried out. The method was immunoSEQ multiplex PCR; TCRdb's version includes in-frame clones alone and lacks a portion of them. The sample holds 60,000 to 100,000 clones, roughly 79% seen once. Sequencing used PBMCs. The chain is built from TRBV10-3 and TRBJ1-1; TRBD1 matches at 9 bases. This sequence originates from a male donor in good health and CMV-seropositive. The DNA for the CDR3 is TGTGCCATCAGACCGGGACAGGGGAACACTGAAGCTTTCTTT. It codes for CAIRPGQGNTEAFF.